Listed below are T cell receptor beta chains from one sample, sequenced in a study of Ad26.COV2.S vaccination and SARS-CoV-2 variants. Clones were read by immunoSEQ multiplex PCR, and TCRdb kept only the in-frame ones, dropping some. The sample lists 240,000 or so clones, approximately 88% occurring once. The input for sequencing was peripheral blood, taken in a trial of Ad26.COV2.S vaccine versus placebo. These receptors all stem from a person aged 18 to 65 who received the Ad26.COV2.S COVID-19 vaccine or a placebo. CDR3s include the opening cysteine and the closing phenylalanine or tryptophan. Fields, in order: clone size, D gene, V gene, J gene, CDR3 protein, CDR3 DNA. D genes are given only for firm matches. Clone size appears in some rows only: once, few, many, or a class for an expanded clone.

abundance: .
d_gene: TRBD1
v_gene: TRBV28
j_gene: TRBJ2-7
CDR3aa: CASRETGISYEQYF
CDR3nt: TGTGCCAGCAGGGAGACAGGGATCTCCTACGAGCAGTACTTC

abundance: few
d_gene: TRBD1
v_gene: TRBV18
j_gene: TRBJ2-7
CDR3aa: CASSPGTGGSYEQYF
CDR3nt: TGTGCCAGCTCACCCGGGACAGGGGGCTCCTACGAGCAGTACTTC

abundance: .
d_gene: .
v_gene: TRBV4-1
j_gene: TRBJ1-3
CDR3aa: CASSQVMVSGNTIYF
CDR3nt: TGCGCCAGCAGCCAAGTAATGGTCTCTGGAAACACCATATATTTT

abundance: .
d_gene: TRBD2
v_gene: TRBV7-9
j_gene: TRBJ2-3
CDR3aa: CASSQGPSGGPDTQYF
CDR3nt: TGTGCCAGCAGCCAGGGGCCCAGCGGGGGTCCAGATACGCAGTATTTT

abundance: .
d_gene: TRBD2
v_gene: TRBV15
j_gene: TRBJ2-1
CDR3aa: CATSRVRLAGAENEQFF
CDR3nt: TGTGCCACCAGCAGAGTAAGGCTAGCGGGAGCGGAAAATGAGCAGTTCTTC

abundance: .
d_gene: TRBD1
v_gene: TRBV12-3/TRBV12-4
j_gene: TRBJ2-5
CDR3aa: CASSLDRGKTQYF
CDR3nt: TGTGCCAGCAGTCTGGACAGGGGAAAGACCCAGTACTTC

abundance: .
d_gene: TRBD1
v_gene: TRBV7-2
j_gene: TRBJ2-7
CDR3aa: CASSLAGPGGREQYF
CDR3nt: TGTGCCAGCAGCTTAGCCGGGCCAGGGGGTCGCGAGCAGTACTTC

abundance: .
d_gene: .
v_gene: TRBV30
j_gene: TRBJ2-1
CDR3aa: CAWSGRLTEQFF
CDR3nt: TGTGCCTGGAGTGGACGACTAACTGAGCAGTTCTTC

abundance: .
d_gene: .
v_gene: TRBV5-5
j_gene: TRBJ1-3
CDR3aa: CASSAFIGNTIYF
CDR3nt: TGTGCCAGCAGCGCGTTCATCGGGAACACCATATATTTT

abundance: .
d_gene: .
v_gene: TRBV30
j_gene: TRBJ2-1
CDR3aa: CAWSVLTNNEQFF
CDR3nt: TGTGCCTGGAGTGTCCTTACAAACAATGAGCAGTTCTTC

abundance: .
d_gene: .
v_gene: TRBV28
j_gene: TRBJ1-1
CDR3aa: CATSRTGSTEAFF
CDR3nt: TGTGCCACCTCCCGAACAGGGAGTACTGAAGCTTTCTTT

abundance: .
d_gene: .
v_gene: TRBV27
j_gene: TRBJ2-7
CDR3aa: CASSRTPGSYEQYF
CDR3nt: TGTGCCAGCAGTCGGACACCAGGCTCCTACGAGCAGTACTTC

abundance: .
d_gene: TRBD1
v_gene: TRBV4-2
j_gene: TRBJ1-4
CDR3aa: CASSQVTGGFGEKLFF
CDR3nt: TGTGCCAGCAGCCAGGTTACAGGGGGCTTCGGAGAAAAACTGTTTTTT